By share, the clone carrying this TCR beta chain ranks as medium-sized. This entry is derived from a study of metastatic and nonmetastatic thyroid tumors. Thyroid surgery had not been preceded by any treatment in any patient. This CDR3 has 15 residues. Per the germline V gene, CDR1 is MNHNS and CDR2 is SASEGT. With 5 bases clipped from V and 2 bases from J, the junction kept 2 bases outside the gene matches. TCRdb re-called the PCR reads with MiXCR. The data show tens of thousands of clones, about 11% seen once. Sample: blood. The genes are TRBV6-1 and TRBJ2-2; 10 positions match TRBD1. The clonotype was recovered from a female donor with papillary thyroid cancer or a benign thyroid nodule (not recorded which). Some clones in this sample may be carry-over from other donors' samples. CDR3 sequence reads: CASSLTGGNTGELFF. CDR3 nucleotides: TGTGCCAGCAGTTTGACAGGGGGCAACACCGGGGAGCTGTTTTTT.